The 30 T cell receptor beta chains listed next were all sequenced from one sample in a study of siplizumab effects on memory and regulatory T cells. Libraries were prepared by immunoSEQ multiplex PCR; TCRdb keeps only in-frame clonotypes and omits some of them. The table records some 100,000 clones, 94% of them present only once. The sequenced sample consisted of Tregs sorted from blood. All receptors derive from a human donor in good health.

The chain combines TRBV10-1 with TRBJ2-3; D not certain. V lost 0 bases to trimming and J lost 2 bases, with 12 bases between them. The CDR3 loop spans 16 amino acids. Germline V gene data show CDR1 as WNHNN and CDR2 as SYGVQD (reference sequence). The chain's CDR3 is CASSESTPSLTDTQYF. The CDR3 nucleotides read TGCGCCAGCAGTGAGTCGACACCCTCGCTCACAGATACGCAGTATTTT.

The gene calls are TRBV28 and TRBJ1-2; weak D call: TRBD1 (6 bases). From germline, CDR1 is MDHEN and CDR2 SYDVKM. Trimming removed 6 bases from V and 2 bases from J, with 10 bases in between. CDR3 size: 13 residues. The CDR3 region is CASRRGGNYGYTF. DNA of the CDR3: TGTGCCAGCAGACGAGGGGGAAACTATGGCTACACCTTC.

CDR3 sequence (DNA): TGTGCCAGCAGCTTGGTCTATGGCTACACCTTC. Translated, it gives CASSLVYGYTF. This chain uses TRBV5-8 with TRBJ1-2, with D unclear. The ends were cut back, 0 bases at V and 4 bases at J, with 1 base in the middle. The length of the CDR3 is 11 residues. Germline V CDR1 and CDR2: SGHTS, YDEGEE.

V usage is TRBV15 and J usage is TRBJ2-4; 8 nucleotides match TRBD1. V dropped 1 base and J dropped 6; count of bases not matched to a gene: 8. This CDR3 contains 16 residues. Germline assignment: CDR1 LNHNV and CDR2 YYDKDF (reference sequence). CDR3 sequence reads: CATSRVVGTGRNIQYF. The CDR3 region has the DNA TGTGCCACCAGCAGAGTTGTAGGGACAGGCCGAAACATTCAGTACTTC.

The rearrangement joins TRBV7-8 to TRBJ1-1; D possibly corresponds to TRBD1 (5 bases). The CDR3 runs to 17 residues. Germline values: CDR1 SGHVS, CDR2 FQNEAQ. Trimming stripped 5 bases from V and 1 base from J, with 20 bases between. This chain's CDR3 is CASSLIPPGLSNTEAFF. Written as DNA, the CDR3 is TGTGCCAGCAGCCTCATACCTCCGGGACTGTCGAACACTGAAGCTTTCTTT. Full variable domain (remainder filled in from reference TRBV7-8 and TRBJ1-1): GAGVSQSPRYKVAKRGQDVALRCDPISGHVSLFWYQQALGQGPEFLTYFQNEAQLDKSGLPSDRFFAERPEGSVSTLKIQRTQQEDSAVYLCASSLIPPGLSNTEAFFGQGTRLTVV.

This chain links TRBV5-1 with TRBJ2-5; 7 bases line up with TRBD1. Losses at the gene ends were 3 bases for V and 5 bases for J; bases not matched to a gene: 13. CDR3 size: 16 residues. CDR1 and CDR2 from the germline V gene are SGHRS and YFSETQ. CDR3 sequence: CASSSQGGRPAETQYF. DNA for the CDR3: TGCGCCAGCAGCTCCCAAGGGGGCAGGCCGGCGGAGACCCAGTACTTC.

V gene TRBV19 combines with J gene TRBJ1-2, with TRBD1 identical over 7 bases. Germline lookup yields CDR1 LNHDA and CDR2 SQIVND (reference sequence). CDR3 length equals 15 residues. V was pared by 6 bases and J by 2 bases, with 9 bases of the junction left unmatched. CDR3 nucleotides: TGTGCCAGTAGAAACGGCGCGACAGGGAACTATGGCTACACCTTC. This sequence encodes CASRNGATGNYGYTF.

This clone appeared a single time. The chain links TRBV7-2 to TRBJ1-5; D perhaps matches TRBD1 (6 bases). Deletions cut 3 bases from V and 2 bases from J, with 11 bases between. Germline loops: CDR1 SGHTA, CDR2 FQGNSA. The CDR3 runs to 15 residues. The CDR3 is CASSLNRDGNQPQHF. Here the CDR3 DNA reads TGTGCCAGCAGCTTGAACAGGGATGGCAATCAGCCCCAGCATTTT.

The chain recombines TRBV19 with TRBJ2-2; D ambiguous. V lost 3 bases and J lost 4, with 9 bases in between. CDR1 and CDR2 (germline): LNHDA, SQIVND (reference sequence). CDR3 size: 14 residues. For the CDR3, the DNA is TGTGCCAGTAGTATTGACCGCGGCACCGGGGAGCTGTTTTTT. Amino acid sequence: CASSIDRGTGELFF.

V is TRBV7-6 and J is TRBJ1-6, with 7 bases identical to TRBD1. This CDR3 is 15 amino acids long. The junction had 7 bases not matched to a gene; V was cut back by 5 bases and J by 6 bases. CDR1 and CDR2 (germline): SGHVS, FNYEAQ. This CDR3 reads CASSRTGVSNSPLHF. The DNA for the CDR3 is TGTGCCAGCAGCCGCACAGGGGTTTCTAATTCACCCCTCCACTTT.

This chain joins TRBV5-8 and TRBJ1-5; D gene unclear. The CDR3 runs 13 residues. Trimming removed 0 bases from V and 4 bases from J, with 5 bases in between. Germline lookup yields CDR1 SGHTS and CDR2 YDEGEE. The CDR3 loop reads CASSLGQNQPQHF. DNA of the CDR3: TGTGCCAGCAGCTTGGGTCAGAATCAGCCCCAGCATTTT.

As concerns this clone: Other DNA sequences from this sample encode an identical CDR3 as well. The chain uses TRBV18 and TRBJ1-1; maybe TRBD1 (5 bases). The CDR3 has 14 residues. Trimming removed 2 bases at V and 2 bases at J, with 9 bases between. Germline CDR1 reads KGHSH; CDR2 reads LQKENI. The CDR3 loop reads CASSPGQGNTEAFF. In DNA, the CDR3 is TGTGCCAGCTCACCAGGCCAGGGTAACACTGAAGCTTTCTTT.

The rearrangement links TRBV7-3 to TRBJ1-1; D is unclear. The germline V gene encodes CDR1 SGHTA and CDR2 FQGTGA. The CDR3 loop spans 14 amino acids. The germline V and J ends were trimmed by 3 bases and 1 base, with 9 bases remaining between them. DNA for the CDR3: TGTGCCAGCAGCTTTCAGCTTACGAACACTGAAGCTTTCTTT. Its translation: CASSFQLTNTEAFF.

The chain is built from TRBV30 and TRBJ2-3, with D unresolved. Trimming removed 1 base at V and 7 bases at J, with 3 bases between. From germline, CDR1 is GTSNPN and CDR2 SVGIG (reference sequence). CDR3 length equals 10 residues. DNA for the CDR3: TGTGCCTGGAGTGAAAATACGCAGTATTTT. Its translation: CAWSENTQYF.

CDR3 in amino acids: CASSLGLKMYGYTF. CDR3 nucleotide sequence: TGTGCCAGTAGCCTCGGTCTCAAAATGTATGGCTACACCTTC. The rearrangement joins TRBV19 to TRBJ1-2; D remains ambiguous. This CDR3 comprises 14 residues. V lost 6 bases and J lost 5, with 16 bases in between. Germline lookup yields CDR1 LNHDA and CDR2 SQIVND (reference sequence). The variable domain in full, with the rest retrieved from reference TRBV19 and TRBJ1-2, is DGGITQSPKYLFRKEGQNVTLSCEQNLNHDAMYWYRQDPGQGLRLIYYSQIVNDFQKGDIAEGYSVSREKKESFPLTVTSAQKNPTAFYLCASSLGLKMYGYTFGSGTRLTVV.

The CDR3 DNA is TGCGCCAGCAGCTTGGTTGGGTCAGGGCACGGTGAAGCTTTCTTT. Amino acid sequence: CASSLVGSGHGEAFF. The rearrangement uses TRBV5-1 and TRBJ1-1; D perhaps matches TRBD1 (5 bases). The V gene's germline CDR1 is SGHRS and CDR2 YFSETQ. The CDR3 runs to 15 residues. V lost 0 bases and J lost 7, with 16 bases in between.

V usage is TRBV28 and J usage is TRBJ2-7; D is unclear. CDR1 MDHEN and CDR2 SYDVKM come from the germline V gene. The V and J ends lost 4 bases and 1 base respectively, with 14 bases between them. The CDR3 loop spans 15 amino acids. The DNA of the CDR3 is TGTGCCAGCAGTTCCCCCAGGACCCCTTCCTACGAGCAGTACTTC. It specifies CASSSPRTPSYEQYF.

This clone was picked up one time. This chain uses TRBV5-1 with TRBJ2-2; D uncertain. The CDR3 covers 16 residues. The germline V gene encodes CDR1 SGHRS and CDR2 YFSETQ. V lost 0 bases, J lost 0 bases, and 9 bases lay in between. The DNA for the CDR3 is TGCGCCAGCAGCTTGGCCGTCCCCCCGAACACCGGGGAGCTGTTTTTT. Protein sequence: CASSLAVPPNTGELFF.

This rearrangement joins TRBV9 to TRBJ1-2; 8 bases align to TRBD1. The germline V gene encodes CDR1 SGDLS and CDR2 YYNGEE. The CDR3 runs 14 residues. The trim removed 2 bases at V and 5 bases at J, leaving 5 bases unmatched. CDR3 in amino acids: CASSVTGGGYGYTF. The CDR3 coding sequence is TGTGCCAGCAGCGTTACAGGGGGTGGGTATGGCTACACCTTC.

This clone was picked up one time. V usage is TRBV30 and J usage is TRBJ2-1; unclear D gene. CDR1 and CDR2 from the germline V gene are GTSNPN and SVGIG (reference sequence). The CDR3 consists of 16 residues. V lost 2 bases and J 5 bases, leaving 19 bases between the germline ends. Here the CDR3 reads CAWSSGRLQIDNEQFF. The DNA of the CDR3 is TGTGCCTGGAGTTCTGGGCGGCTCCAAATAGACAATGAGCAGTTCTTC.

This sequence joins TRBV6-1 and TRBJ1-1; tentative D call: TRBD1 (5 bases). The V end lost 2 bases, the J end lost 4 bases, and 11 bases lay between the germline ends. The germline V gene encodes CDR1 MNHNS and CDR2 SASEGT. The CDR3 consists of 14 residues. This CDR3 reads CASSERVGGTEAFF. The CDR3, as DNA: TGTGCCAGCAGTGAAAGGGTCGGGGGCACTGAAGCTTTCTTT.

This chain uses TRBV15 with TRBJ2-4; 8 positions match TRBD1. This CDR3 has 16 amino acids. Germline V gene sequence: CDR1 LNHNV, CDR2 YYDKDF (reference sequence). Trimming took 0 bases from V and 3 from J; bases not matched to a gene: 4. Written as DNA, the CDR3 is TGTGCCACCAGCAGAGAGCAGGGGGCGGGCAAAAACATTCAGTACTTC. Translated: CATSREQGAGKNIQYF.

V usage is TRBV2 and J usage is TRBJ1-1; 7 positions match TRBD1. Germline CDR1 reads SNHLY; CDR2 reads FYNNEI. J gave up 5 bases and V 4 bases, and 10 bases lay outside the gene matches. The CDR3 has 15 amino acids. CDR3 coding DNA: TGTGCCAGCAGTGCCCGACAGGGAGGGAGGACTGAAGCTTTCTTT. Its protein product is CASSARQGGRTEAFF.

The gene calls are TRBV5-1 and TRBJ1-1, with no clear D. This CDR3 has 14 residues. From germline, CDR1 is SGHRS and CDR2 YFSETQ. The V and J ends lost 4 bases and 4 bases respectively, with 14 bases between them. The CDR3 spells CASSRQGRATEAFF. The CDR3 region has the DNA TGCGCCAGCAGCCGACAAGGCCGGGCCACTGAAGCTTTCTTT.

The rearrangement uses TRBV7-9 and TRBJ1-1; D is ambiguous. Trimming took off 0 bases at V and 0 bases at J, with 8 bases between the two ends. The CDR3 has 15 amino acids. Germline CDR1 SEHNR, CDR2 FQNEAQ (reference sequence). CDR3 region: CASSLAKQLNTEAFF. Written as DNA, the CDR3 is TGTGCCAGCAGCTTAGCCAAACAGCTGAACACTGAAGCTTTCTTT. Supplemented by reference TRBV7-9 and TRBJ1-1, the full variable domain reads DTGVSQNPRHKITKRGQNVTFRCDPISEHNRLYWYRQTLGQGPEFLTYFQNEAQLEKSRLLSDRFSAERPKGSFSTLEIQRTEQGDSAMYLCASSLAKQLNTEAFFGQGTRLTVV.

This clone was seen only once. V and J are TRBV18 and TRBJ2-7; TRBD2 aligns across 8 bases. The V gene's germline CDR1 is KGHSH and CDR2 LQKENI. The ends lost 6 bases at V and 3 bases at J; junction bases unmatched: 4. There are 13 residues in the CDR3. CDR3 DNA sequence: TGTGCCAGCTCTCCCCGGGAGGGCTACGAGCAGTACTTC. This translates into CASSPREGYEQYF.

This chain uses TRBV10-2 with TRBJ2-7; TRBD2 might be the D (6 bases). Germline CDR1 and CDR2: WSHSY and SAAADI. V was pared by 6 bases and J by 2 bases, with 11 bases between. The CDR3 length is 13 residues. DNA of the CDR3: TGCGCCAGCAGGGGTAGCGGACCCTACGAGCAGTACTTC. Encoded protein: CASRGSGPYEQYF.

This clone showed up just a few times. This chain uses TRBV28 with TRBJ1-1; 7 nucleotides align to TRBD1. Germline values: CDR1 MDHEN, CDR2 SYDVKM. Trimming cost V 2 bases and J 5 bases; bases outside gene matches: 5. This CDR3 contains 14 residues. DNA of the CDR3: TGTGCCAGCAGTTTACAGGGGGTGAGGACTGAAGCTTTCTTT. Residues: CASSLQGVRTEAFF.

The rearrangement links TRBV28 to TRBJ1-5; D is unresolved. V shed 4 bases and J shed 7 bases, with 11 bases lying between them. In germline, CDR1 is MDHEN, CDR2 SYDVKM. CDR3 length: 13 amino acids. The CDR3: CASSSIRGQPQHF. The DNA of the CDR3 is TGTGCCAGCAGTTCCATCCGTGGACAGCCCCAGCATTTT.

The count of this clone is one. The chain combines TRBV9 with TRBJ2-6, with TRBD1 as a possible D gene (6 bases). CDR1 is SGDLS and CDR2 is YYNGEE in the germline V gene. The CDR3 spans 18 residues. Trimming pared 2 bases from V and 4 bases from J, leaving 19 bases between. In DNA form, the CDR3 reads TGTGCCAGCAGCGTCCTGACAGGAGGTTTCGGGGGGGCCAACGTCCTGACTTTC. Its translation is CASSVLTGGFGGANVLTF.